The clone carrying this T cell receptor beta chain was counted many times. Its antigen is unknown. The sample comes from a study of Graves' ophthalmopathy and Graves' hyperthyroidism. Regarding the study as a whole: The model reached around 64% sensitivity and 72.22% specificity for predicting ophthalmopathy progression. Appearing in blood as well were most expanded thyroid clonotypes above 0.001 frequency. In separating ophthalmopathy from stable hyperthyroidism, a 13-signature model achieved roughly 87% sensitivity and around 80% specificity.

Amplified TCR beta CDR3 regions were obtained using RNA transcripts as template. The workflow started with a first-round RT-PCR run with HTBI primers and then moved on to a second-round multiplex PCR. TCRdb passed the multiplex PCR reads through MiXCR, listing each CDR3 protein once. The sample yields roughly 1.1 million distinct CDR3 sequences, 35% to 45% seen once. Per germline, CDR1 SGHRS and CDR2 YFSETQ. V lost 3 bases, J lost 5 bases, and 5 bases stayed unmatched. There are 15 residues in the CDR3. Specimen: peripheral blood or thyroid tissue (not recorded which). The V call is TRBV5-1, the J call TRBJ2-2; TRBD1 matches at 9 bases. This TCR came from an adult man with Graves' hyperthyroidism. The CDR3 sequence: CASSSAGTGTGELFF. For the CDR3, the DNA is TGCGCCAGCAGCTCAGCCGGGACAGGGACCGGGGAGCTGTTTTTT.